A selection of T cell receptor beta chains follows, all from one sample in a study of response to subunit inactivated influenza vaccine. TCRdb recomputed calls from the RT-PCR reads with MiXCR, one row per CDR3 protein. This sample has more than 600,000 distinct CDR3 sequences, with approximately 17% found just once. This specimen consisted of PBMCs from blood, obtained roughly 5 days after vaccination. The receptors come from a man aged 50 to 59 who received an inactivated influenza vaccine. Each CDR3 is given with its conserved first and last residue. A D gene is named only where the DNA matches it firmly. Clone size is shown for a subset of rows, as once, few, many or a class of expanded clone.

TRBJ2-6 | - | - | TRBV6-1 | TGTGCCAGCTTCGTTAGCTCTGGGGCCAACGTCCTGACTTTC | CASFVSSGANVLTF
TRBJ2-3 | - | few | TRBV24-1 | TGTGCCACCAGTGATTCCGGCTACACAGATACGCAGTATTTT | CATSDSGYTDTQYF
TRBJ2-3 | - | few | TRBV9 | TGTGCCAGCAGCGTTGGCGGTGGGGGAGATACGCAGTATTTT | CASSVGGGGDTQYF
TRBJ1-2 | - | - | TRBV5-8 | TGTGCCAGCAGCCCGGCGGGCGGGAACTATGGCTACACCTTC | CASSPAGGNYGYTF
TRBJ1-6 | TRBD1 | - | TRBV12-3/TRBV12-4 | TGTGCCAGCAGTGGGACAGGGGGCTATTCACCCCTCCACTTT | CASSGTGGYSPLHF
TRBJ1-5 | - | few | TRBV11-2 | TGTGCCAGCAGCTTAGATTATGGACAGCCCCAGCATTTT | CASSLDYGQPQHF
TRBJ2-7 | TRBD2 | - | TRBV18 | TGTGCCAGCTCACCAAAGGGGACTAGCGGGATACACGAGCAGTACTTC | CASSPKGTSGIHEQYF
TRBJ1-2 | - | - | TRBV20-1 | TGCAGTGCTTCGGACGGACAGATGAACTATGGCTACACCTTC | CSASDGQMNYGYTF
TRBJ1-4 | - | few | TRBV9 | TGTGCCAGCAGCGTAGATCGGGGGCGTAATGAAAAACTGTTTTTT | CASSVDRGRNEKLFF
TRBJ1-1 | - | - | TRBV4-2 | TGTGCCAGCAGCCAAGATCAATTGGGGACTGAAGCTTTCTTT | CASSQDQLGTEAFF
TRBJ2-2 | - | many | TRBV28 | TGTGCCAGCAGCGACTACACCGGGGAGCTGTTTTTT | CASSDYTGELFF
TRBJ1-6 | - | few | TRBV5-1 | TGCGCCAGCAGCTTGGAGACGGGTTCACCCCTCCACTTT | CASSLETGSPLHF
TRBJ2-5 | - | few | TRBV28 | TGTGCCAGCAGTTCCCCCTCTATCGGAAAAGAGACCCAGTACTTC | CASSSPSIGKETQYF
TRBJ2-5 | TRBD2 | few | TRBV7-2 | TGTGCCAGCAGCCCCGTTGGACTAGCGGTTAAAGAGACCCAGTACTTC | CASSPVGLAVKETQYF
TRBJ2-1 | TRBD1 | few | TRBV4-1 | TGCGCCAGCAGCCAAGATCCGGGACAGGGGTATGGTGAGCAGTTCTTC | CASSQDPGQGYGEQFF
TRBJ2-1 | TRBD1 | - | TRBV6-2/TRBV6-3 | TGTGCCAGCAGTTCCACCGACAGGGCCCAGTTCTTC | CASSSTDRAQFF
TRBJ2-5 | TRBD1 | - | TRBV7-2 | TGTGCCAGCAGCTCCTGGGACAGCTGGATTATTGAGACCCAGTACTTC | CASSSWDSWIIETQYF
TRBJ1-5 | - | few | TRBV28 | TGTGCCAGCAGTTGGGGGGCGATGCAGCCCCAGCATTTT | CASSWGAMQPQHF
TRBJ1-2 | TRBD1 | few | TRBV20-1 | TGCAGTGCTAGCAGGGGGCGCGACTATGGCTACACCTTC | CSASRGRDYGYTF
TRBJ1-2 | - | many | TRBV12-3/TRBV12-4 | TGTGCCAGCAGAGGGACCGCTAACTATGGCTACACCTTC | CASRGTANYGYTF
TRBJ1-4 | - | many | TRBV11-2 | TGTGCCAGCAGCCCGGGGACGGGTGAAAAACTGTTTTTT | CASSPGTGEKLFF
TRBJ2-3 | TRBD2 | many | TRBV29-1 | TGCAGCGTTGCAGGGCTAGCGGGAGTGACAGATACGCAGTATTTT | CSVAGLAGVTDTQYF
TRBJ2-3 | TRBD1 | - | TRBV7-9 | TGTGCCAGCAGCTCCGCGGCCAGGGGGTCGGACACAGATACGCAGTATTTT | CASSSAARGSDTDTQYF
TRBJ1-6 | - | - | TRBV6-1 | TGTGCCAGCAGTGAAATGAGAGTCCAGAATTCACCCCTCCACTTT | CASSEMRVQNSPLHF
TRBJ1-6 | - | - | TRBV12-3/TRBV12-4 | TGTGCCAGCTTACCAAGGGGGGGTCTGGGAAGTTCACCCCTCCACTTT | CASLPRGGLGSSPLHF
TRBJ1-5 | - | many | TRBV20-1 | TGCAGTGCTAGAGGCAGTGGGGCAGGCACCTATAGCAATCAGCCCCAGCATTTT | CSARGSGAGTYSNQPQHF
TRBJ2-7 | - | - | TRBV2 | TGTGCCAGCATTGGCGGGGGGCAGGGGGCCTACGAGCAGTACTTC | CASIGGGQGAYEQYF
TRBJ2-1 | - | - | TRBV7-2 | TGTGCCAGCAGCTTAGAGCGCAGAGAGCAGTTCTTC | CASSLERREQFF
TRBJ2-1 | TRBD2 | few | TRBV6-2/TRBV6-3 | TGTGCCAGCAGCCGTTGGGCAGCGGGGTCCTCCAATGAGCAGTTCTTC | CASSRWAAGSSNEQFF
TRBJ1-1 | - | few | TRBV6-5 | TGTGCCAGCAGTTACACAGCGATGAACACTGAAGCTTTCTTT | CASSYTAMNTEAFF
TRBJ1-5 | - | few | TRBV7-2 | TGTGCCAGCAGCTTGGAGGCCCGGGGTACACGGCAGCCCCAGCATTTT | CASSLEARGTRQPQHF
TRBJ2-5 | - | few | TRBV21-1 | TGTGCCAGCAGCAGCCGCACCCAGGGAGTGACAAGAGAGACCCAGTACTTC | CASSSRTQGVTRETQYF
TRBJ2-2 | TRBD1 | - | TRBV7-2 | TGTGCCAGCACAACAGGGGCCGGGGAGCTGTTTTTT | CASTTGAGELFF
TRBJ1-4 | TRBD1 | - | TRBV7-9 | TGTGCCCTGGGACAGGGGAATGAAAAACTGTTTTTT | CALGQGNEKLFF
TRBJ2-7 | - | few | TRBV7-2 | TGTGCCAGCAGCTTAGGTTTAGGACAGCTTTACGAGCAGTACTTC | CASSLGLGQLYEQYF
TRBJ2-3 | TRBD2 | few | TRBV4-1 | TGCGCCAGCAGCCTGGGACTAGTCGGAGGGGATACGCAGTATTTT | CASSLGLVGGDTQYF
TRBJ1-3 | TRBD1 | few | TRBV7-8 | TGTGCCAGCAGCAGGACAGGTTTCTCTGGAAACACCATATATTTT | CASSRTGFSGNTIYF
TRBJ2-1 | TRBD2 | - | TRBV4-3 | TGCGCCAGCGACGAACCCAGCGGGGATTATTACTGGGAGCAGTTCTTC | CASDEPSGDYYWEQFF
TRBJ2-1 | TRBD2 | few | TRBV5-6 | TGTGCCAGCAGCTTTACTAGCGGGAAGAGCTCCTACAATGAGCAGTTCTTC | CASSFTSGKSSYNEQFF
TRBJ2-1 | - | few | TRBV24-1 | TGTGCCACCAGTGCCTCCCCGGAGGGGGCGCGTAATGAGCAGTTCTTC | CATSASPEGARNEQFF
TRBJ2-5 | TRBD2 | few | TRBV5-4 | TGTGCCAGCAGCGGGTCTAGCGGTTCCAGTGGGACCCAGTACTTC | CASSGSSGSSGTQYF
TRBJ2-5 | - | - | TRBV7-8 | TGTGCCAGCAATCTAGGGGGGGGGAGGCAAGAGACCCAGTACTTC | CASNLGGGRQETQYF
TRBJ1-5 | - | few | TRBV6-1 | TGTGCCAGCAGTGTCGAGGGGGGCCTTGGGCAGCCCCAGCATTTT | CASSVEGGLGQPQHF
TRBJ2-7 | - | - | TRBV7-8 | TGTGCCAGCAGCTCCTTAGCGACTTCCTACGAGCAGTACTTC | CASSSLATSYEQYF
TRBJ2-6 | - | - | TRBV7-2 | TGTGCCAGCAGCTTAAGAGGGATTGGGGCCAACGTCCTGACTTTC | CASSLRGIGANVLTF
TRBJ1-2 | - | many | TRBV20-1 | TGCAGTGCTAGCCCCAACTATGGCTACACCTTC | CSASPNYGYTF
TRBJ2-5 | - | - | TRBV6-5 | TGTGCCAGCAGCCGCTTTGCAGGGACCCAGTACTTC | CASSRFAGTQYF
TRBJ2-1 | TRBD1 | - | TRBV10-3 | TGTGCCATCAGTCCGAATGCGGGACAGGGCTACAATGAGCAGTTCTTC | CAISPNAGQGYNEQFF
TRBJ2-7 | TRBD1 | - | TRBV5-1 | TGCGCCAGCAGCTCGGGACAGGGCAAGGTCGAGCAGTACTTC | CASSSGQGKVEQYF
TRBJ1-4 | - | few | TRBV9 | TGTGCCAGCAGCGTATCGAGTAGGACAAAAAATGAAAAACTGTTTTTT | CASSVSSRTKNEKLFF
TRBJ2-2 | - | - | TRBV6-1 | TGTGCCAGCAACAGGGAGAACACCGGGGAGCTGTTTTTT | CASNRENTGELFF
TRBJ1-2 | - | few | TRBV20-1 | TGCAGTGCTAGAAGCGGCCCGGAGGGCTACACCTTC | CSARSGPEGYTF
TRBJ2-3 | TRBD2 | - | TRBV20-1 | TGCAGTGCCGGGGGGGATGGGGACCCGACAGATACGCAGTATTTT | CSAGGDGDPTDTQYF
TRBJ2-7 | - | - | TRBV20-1 | TGCAGTGCTAGAGATGCTCGTTGGGGTGCCTACGAGCAGTACTTC | CSARDARWGAYEQYF
TRBJ2-7 | - | many | TRBV28 | TGTGCCAGCAGGGGCTACGAGCAGTACTTC | CASRGYEQYF